This note documents a single T cell receptor beta chain sequence. The antigen is not known. Germline assignment: CDR1 MDHEN and CDR2 SYDVKM. The CDR3 consists of 13 residues. The V and J ends lost 5 bases and 8 bases respectively, with 13 bases between them. TCRdb itself ran the multiplex PCR reads through MiXCR, one entry per CDR3 protein. Of about 63,000 distinct CDR3 sequences listed, approximately 54% are singletons. The data stem from a study of breast tumors, draining lymph nodes, adjacent tissues. General study points: Tumor TCR diversity was below lymph nodes but above nontumor tissue. The lymph node origin of tumor T cells was framed as consistent with a hypothesis, not demonstrated. Compared with basal-like, luminal-like tumors shared significantly more repertoire with nontumor tissue. Findings are consistent with lymph node origin and intratumoral expansion of most tumor T cells.

V and J are TRBV28 and TRBJ1-3; D call uncertain. The TCR sequence derives from a female donor with breast cancer. Some clones in this sample may be carry-over from other donors' samples. The specimen sequenced was breast tumor tissue. In DNA, the CDR3 is TGTGCCAGCAGTCACAGCTATGGCTACACCATATATTTT. As protein: CASSHSYGYTIYF.